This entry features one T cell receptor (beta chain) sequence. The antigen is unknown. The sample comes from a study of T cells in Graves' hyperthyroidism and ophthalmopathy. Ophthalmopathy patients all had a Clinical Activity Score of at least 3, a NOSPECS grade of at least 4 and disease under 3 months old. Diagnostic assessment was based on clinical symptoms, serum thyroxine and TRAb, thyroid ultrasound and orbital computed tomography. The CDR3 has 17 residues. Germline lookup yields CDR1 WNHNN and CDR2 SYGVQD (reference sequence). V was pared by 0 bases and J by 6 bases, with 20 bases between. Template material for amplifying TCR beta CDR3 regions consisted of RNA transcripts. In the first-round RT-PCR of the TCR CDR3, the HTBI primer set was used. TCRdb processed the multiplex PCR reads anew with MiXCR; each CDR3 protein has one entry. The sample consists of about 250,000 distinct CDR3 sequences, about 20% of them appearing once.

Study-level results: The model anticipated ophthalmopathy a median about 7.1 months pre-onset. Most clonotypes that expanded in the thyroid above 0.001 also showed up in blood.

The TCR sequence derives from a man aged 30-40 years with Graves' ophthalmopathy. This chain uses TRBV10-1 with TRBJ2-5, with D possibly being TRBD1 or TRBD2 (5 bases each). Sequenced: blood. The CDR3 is CASSESRWDGRGQTQYF. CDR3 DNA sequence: TGCGCCAGCAGTGAGTCGAGGTGGGACGGAAGGGGTCAGACCCAGTACTTC.